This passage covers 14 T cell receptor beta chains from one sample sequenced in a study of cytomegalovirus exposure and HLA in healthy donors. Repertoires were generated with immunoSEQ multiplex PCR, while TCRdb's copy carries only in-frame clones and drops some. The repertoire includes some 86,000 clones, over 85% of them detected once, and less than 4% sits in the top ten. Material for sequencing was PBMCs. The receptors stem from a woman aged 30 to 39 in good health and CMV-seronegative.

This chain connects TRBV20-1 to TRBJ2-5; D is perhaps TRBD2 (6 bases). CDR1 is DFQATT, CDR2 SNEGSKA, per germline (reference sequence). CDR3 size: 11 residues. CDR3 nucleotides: TGCACCTTTGCTAGCGACGAGACCCAGTACTTC. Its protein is CTFASDETQYF.

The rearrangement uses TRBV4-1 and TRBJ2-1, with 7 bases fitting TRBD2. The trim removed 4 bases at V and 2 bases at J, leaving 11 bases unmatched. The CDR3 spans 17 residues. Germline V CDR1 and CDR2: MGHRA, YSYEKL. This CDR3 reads CASSPKGQGTTYNEQFF. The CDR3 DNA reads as TGCGCCAGCAGCCCCAAAGGCCAAGGGACTACCTACAATGAGCAGTTCTTC.

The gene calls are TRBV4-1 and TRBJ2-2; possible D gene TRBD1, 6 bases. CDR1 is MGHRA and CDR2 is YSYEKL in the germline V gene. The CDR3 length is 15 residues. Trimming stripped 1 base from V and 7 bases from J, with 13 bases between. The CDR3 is CASSQAGRGGGELFF. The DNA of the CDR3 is TGCGCCAGCAGCCAAGCGGGCAGGGGTGGCGGGGAGCTGTTTTTT.

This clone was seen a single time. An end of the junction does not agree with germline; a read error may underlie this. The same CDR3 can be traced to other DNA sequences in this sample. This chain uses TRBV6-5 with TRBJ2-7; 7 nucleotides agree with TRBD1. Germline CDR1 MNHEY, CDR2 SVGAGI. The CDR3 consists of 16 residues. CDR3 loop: CASSYSGGHFSYEQYF. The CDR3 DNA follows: TGTGCCAGCAGTTACTCAGGGGGCCACTTCTCCTACGAGCAGTACTTT.

The CDR3 sequence is CASSLETGDYGYTF. The CDR3 DNA is TGTGCCAGCAGCTTAGAGACAGGGGACTATGGCTACACCTTC. The genes are TRBV5-4 and TRBJ1-2; 8 nucleotides align to TRBD1. The CDR3 runs 14 residues. Germline V lookup: CDR1 SGHNT, CDR2 YYREEE (reference sequence). V lost 2 bases and J lost 3; bases outside the gene matches: 3.

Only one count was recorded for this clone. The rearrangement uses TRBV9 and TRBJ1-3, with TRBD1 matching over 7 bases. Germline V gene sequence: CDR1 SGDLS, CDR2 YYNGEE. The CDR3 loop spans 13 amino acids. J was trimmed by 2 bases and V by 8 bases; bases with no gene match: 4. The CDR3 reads CASTGVTGNTIYF. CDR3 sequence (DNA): TGTGCCAGTACAGGGGTGACTGGAAACACCATATATTTT.

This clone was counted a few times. The CDR3 bases are TGTGCCAGCAGTGCACAGGGGGAATGGTATTCACCCCTCCACTTT. Translated, it gives CASSAQGEWYSPLHF. The chain uses TRBV9 and TRBJ1-6; 8 nucleotides line up with TRBD1. The CDR3 is made up of 15 amino acids. V lost 5 bases and J lost 8; bases outside the gene matches: 9. Germline assignment: CDR1 SGDLS and CDR2 YYNGEE.

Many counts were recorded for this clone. CDR3 region: CASSFGNRVVGNNQPQHF. The CDR3 DNA reads TGTGCCAGCAGCTTCGGGAACAGGGTAGTAGGTAACAATCAGCCCCAGCATTTT. The rearrangement links TRBV5-4 to TRBJ1-5, with D possibly matching TRBD1 (6 bases). Between the trimmed V and J ends, which lost 2 bases and 3 bases, there was a span of 21 bases. The CDR3 is 18 amino acids. Germline values: CDR1 SGHNT, CDR2 YYREEE (reference sequence).

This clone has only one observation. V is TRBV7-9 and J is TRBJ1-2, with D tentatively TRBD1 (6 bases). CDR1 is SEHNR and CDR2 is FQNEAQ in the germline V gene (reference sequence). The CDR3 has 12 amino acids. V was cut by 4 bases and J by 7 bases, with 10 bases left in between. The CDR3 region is CASSSGVGGYTF. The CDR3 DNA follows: TGTGCCAGCAGCTCAGGGGTTGGTGGCTACACCTTC.

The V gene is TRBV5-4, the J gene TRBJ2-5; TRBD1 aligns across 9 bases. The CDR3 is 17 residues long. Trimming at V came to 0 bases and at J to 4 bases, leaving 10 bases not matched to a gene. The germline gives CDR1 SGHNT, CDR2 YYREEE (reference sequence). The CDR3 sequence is CASSLAENRGLGETQYF. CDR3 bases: TGTGCCAGCAGCTTGGCGGAAAACAGGGGGCTGGGAGAGACCCAGTACTTC.

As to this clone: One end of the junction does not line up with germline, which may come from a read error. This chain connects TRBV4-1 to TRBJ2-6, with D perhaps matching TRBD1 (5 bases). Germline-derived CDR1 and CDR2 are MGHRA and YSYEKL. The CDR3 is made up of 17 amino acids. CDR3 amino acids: CASNQAEQAAGANVLTF. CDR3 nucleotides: TGCGCCAGCAACCAAGCAGAACAGGCGGCTGGGGCCAACGTCCTGACTTTC.

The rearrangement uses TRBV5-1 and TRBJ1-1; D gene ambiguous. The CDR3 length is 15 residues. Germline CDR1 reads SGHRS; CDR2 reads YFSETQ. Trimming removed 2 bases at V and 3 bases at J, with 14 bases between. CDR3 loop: CASSFGGDWDTEAFF. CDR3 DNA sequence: TGCGCCAGCAGCTTCGGCGGGGATTGGGACACTGAAGCTTTCTTT. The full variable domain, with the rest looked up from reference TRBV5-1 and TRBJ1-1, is KAGVTQTPRYLIKTRGQQVTLSCSPISGHRSVSWYQQTPGQGLQFLFEYFSETQRNKGNFPGRFSGRQFSNSRSEMNVSTLELGDSALYLCASSFGGDWDTEAFFGQGTRLTVV.

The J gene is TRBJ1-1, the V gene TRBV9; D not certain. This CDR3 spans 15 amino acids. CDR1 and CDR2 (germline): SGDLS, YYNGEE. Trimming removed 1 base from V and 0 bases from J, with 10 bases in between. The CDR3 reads CASSVNSLMNTEAFF. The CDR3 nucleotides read TGTGCCAGCAGCGTAAACAGCCTTATGAACACTGAAGCTTTCTTT.

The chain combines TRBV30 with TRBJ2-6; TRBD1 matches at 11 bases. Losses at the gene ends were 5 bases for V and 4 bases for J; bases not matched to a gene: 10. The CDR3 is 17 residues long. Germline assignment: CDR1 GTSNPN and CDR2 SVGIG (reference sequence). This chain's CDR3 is CAWRAGTGGAGANVLTF. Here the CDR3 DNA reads TGTGCCTGGCGGGCGGGGACAGGGGGGGCGGGGGCCAACGTCCTGACTTTC.